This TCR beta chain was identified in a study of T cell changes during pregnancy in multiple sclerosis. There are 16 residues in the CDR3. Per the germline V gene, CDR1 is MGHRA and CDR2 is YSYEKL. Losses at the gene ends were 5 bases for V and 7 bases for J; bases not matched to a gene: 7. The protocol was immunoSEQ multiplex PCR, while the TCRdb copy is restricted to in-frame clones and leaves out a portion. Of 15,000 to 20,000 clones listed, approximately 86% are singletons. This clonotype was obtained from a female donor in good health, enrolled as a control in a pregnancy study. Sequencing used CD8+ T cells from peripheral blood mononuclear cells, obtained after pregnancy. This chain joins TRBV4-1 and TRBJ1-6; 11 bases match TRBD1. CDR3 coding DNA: TGCGCCAGCAGCTACCTAAGGACAGGGGGCAATTCACCCCTCCACTTT. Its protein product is CASSYLRTGGNSPLHF.